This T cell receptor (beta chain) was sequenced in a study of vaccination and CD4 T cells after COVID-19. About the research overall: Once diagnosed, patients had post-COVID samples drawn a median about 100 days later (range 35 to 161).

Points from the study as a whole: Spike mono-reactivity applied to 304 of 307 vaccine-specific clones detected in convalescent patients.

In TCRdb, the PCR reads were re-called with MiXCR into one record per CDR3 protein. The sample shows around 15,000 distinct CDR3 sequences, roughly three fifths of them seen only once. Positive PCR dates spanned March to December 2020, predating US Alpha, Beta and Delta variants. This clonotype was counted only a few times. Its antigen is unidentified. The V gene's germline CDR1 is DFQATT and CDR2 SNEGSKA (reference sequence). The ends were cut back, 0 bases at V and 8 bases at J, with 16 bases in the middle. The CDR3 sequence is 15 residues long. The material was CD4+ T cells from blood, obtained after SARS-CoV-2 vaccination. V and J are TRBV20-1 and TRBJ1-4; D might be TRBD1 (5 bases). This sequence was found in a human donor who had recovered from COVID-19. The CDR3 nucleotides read TGCAGTGCTAGAGATCCCTGGGGGGAGGGCGAAAAACTGTTTTTT. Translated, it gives CSARDPWGEGEKLFF.